This T cell receptor (beta chain) was recorded in a study of shared clonotypes between healthy human individuals. To note about this clone: The antigen is not known.

The donors, all of them Caucasian adults, lived in Nashville, Tennessee. CDR3 size: 15 residues. Trimming left V 0 bases short and J 4 bases short, with 11 bases between. Germline-derived CDR1 and CDR2 are SGHRS and YFSETQ. A deep-level run was used for the assay. Repertoires were generated with immunoSEQ multiplex PCR, while TCRdb's copy carries only in-frame clones and drops some. Among some 1 million clones listed, about three quarters were seen once. Regarding the study as a whole: Clonotypes that were shared across four donors made up roughly 5% of naive CD4 clonotypes. A reduction in generation probabilities was seen for non-shared clonotypes relative to those shared by all four donors.

The sequenced sample consisted of memory CD4+ T cells sorted from blood. The subset here: CD45RA-negative fraction. The genes are TRBV5-1 and TRBJ2-1, with D perhaps TRBD1 or TRBD2 (5 bases each). The TCR originated in a young man in good health. The CDR3 here is CASSLAGAGYNEQFF. The CDR3 DNA reads as TGCGCCAGCAGCTTGGCCGGGGCGGGTTACAATGAGCAGTTCTTC.